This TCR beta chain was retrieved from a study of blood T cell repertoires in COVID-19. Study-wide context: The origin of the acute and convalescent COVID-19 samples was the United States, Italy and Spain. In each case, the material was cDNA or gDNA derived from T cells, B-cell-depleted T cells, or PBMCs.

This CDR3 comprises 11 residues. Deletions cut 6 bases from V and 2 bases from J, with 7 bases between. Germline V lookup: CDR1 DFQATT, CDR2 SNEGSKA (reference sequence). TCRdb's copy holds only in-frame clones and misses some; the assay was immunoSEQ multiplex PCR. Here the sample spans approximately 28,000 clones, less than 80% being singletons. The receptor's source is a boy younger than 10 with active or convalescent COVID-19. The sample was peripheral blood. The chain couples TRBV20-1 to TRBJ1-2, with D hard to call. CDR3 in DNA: TGCAGTGCCACAGCAAACTATGGCTACACCTTC. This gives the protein CSATANYGYTF.